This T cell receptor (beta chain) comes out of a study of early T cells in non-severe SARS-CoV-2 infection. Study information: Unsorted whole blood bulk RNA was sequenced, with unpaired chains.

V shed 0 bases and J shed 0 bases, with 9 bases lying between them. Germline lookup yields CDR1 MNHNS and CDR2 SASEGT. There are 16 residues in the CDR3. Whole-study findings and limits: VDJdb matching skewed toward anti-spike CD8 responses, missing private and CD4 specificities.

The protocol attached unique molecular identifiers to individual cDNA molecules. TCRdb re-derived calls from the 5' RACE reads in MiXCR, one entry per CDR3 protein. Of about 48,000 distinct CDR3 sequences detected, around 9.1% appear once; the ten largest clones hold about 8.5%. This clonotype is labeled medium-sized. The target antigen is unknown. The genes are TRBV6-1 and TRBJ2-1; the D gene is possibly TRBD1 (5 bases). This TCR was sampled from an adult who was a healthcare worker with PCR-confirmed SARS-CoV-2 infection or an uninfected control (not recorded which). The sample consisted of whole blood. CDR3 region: CASSEAFDSSYNEQFF. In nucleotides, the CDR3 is TGTGCCAGCAGTGAAGCCTTCGACAGCTCCTACAATGAGCAGTTCTTC.